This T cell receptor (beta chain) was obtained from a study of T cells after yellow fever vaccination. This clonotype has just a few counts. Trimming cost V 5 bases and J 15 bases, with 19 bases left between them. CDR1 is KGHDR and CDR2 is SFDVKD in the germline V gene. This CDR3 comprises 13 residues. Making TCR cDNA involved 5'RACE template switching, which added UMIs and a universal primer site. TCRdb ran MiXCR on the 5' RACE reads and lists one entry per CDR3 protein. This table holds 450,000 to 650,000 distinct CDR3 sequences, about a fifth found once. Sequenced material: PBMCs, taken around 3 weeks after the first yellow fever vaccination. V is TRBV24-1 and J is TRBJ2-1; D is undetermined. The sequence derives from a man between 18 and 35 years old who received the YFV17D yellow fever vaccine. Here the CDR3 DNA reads TGTGCCACCAGTGGTTCTGACTCCTTAGTGCCGTTCTTC. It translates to CATSGSDSLVPFF.